This TCR beta chain comes out of a study of glioma-infiltrating T cells. Whole-study findings and limits: CDR3 overlap between tissue and blood was very small. Non-neoplastic patients had below-expected tissue-blood divergence, while all gliomas exceeded expectation.

Amplification of TCR alpha and beta CDR3 regions from RNA used iRepertoire nested multiplex PCR. Input was about 85-450 ng of tissue mRNA or PBMC total RNA. One entry per CDR3 protein results from TCRdb running MiXCR on the multiplex PCR reads. The top ten hold around 20% of the sample, which has under 150,000 distinct CDR3 sequences, approximately 40% seen once. About this clonotype: Its antigen is still unknown.

Trimming took 6 bases from V and 6 from J, leaving 14 bases between them. CDR3 length equals 13 residues. The origin of this receptor is a human donor with low-grade glioma or glioblastoma, undergoing nonglioma brain surgery, or in good health (not recorded which). The chain links TRBV12-3 or TRBV12-4 to TRBJ1-2; D call uncertain. Sequencing was performed on glioma tissue, nonneoplastic brain tissue, or PBMCs (not recorded which). CDR3 DNA: TGTGCCAGCAGCGCCTACAAGGACCATGGCTACACCTTC. It translates to CASSAYKDHGYTF.